These T cell receptor beta chains were read from a single sample in a study of blood T cells in healthy people across ages. A single record per CDR3 protein comes from TCRdb applying MiXCR to the 5' RACE reads. The table lists roughly 1,500,000 distinct CDR3 sequences, around 42% of them singletons. Specimen: blood. The receptor source for this set is a woman aged 18-29 years in good health. The CDR3 runs from the conserved cysteine through the conserved F or W. A D gene is named only where the DNA matches it firmly. Only some rows state a clone size, as once, few, many or a class for expanded clones.

>.|TRBV12-3/TRBV12-4|TRBJ1-1|.
CASSSIPRDPEAFF
TGTGCCAGCAGTAGCATACCCAGGGACCCTGAAGCTTTCTTT
>.|TRBV25-1|TRBJ2-7|.
CASSEWGDRRDEQYF
TGTGCCAGCAGTGAATGGGGGGACCGCCGGGACGAGCAGTACTTC
>TRBD1|TRBV12-3/TRBV12-4|TRBJ1-6|many
CASSPSGTDNSPLHF
TGTGCCAGCAGCCCATCCGGGACAGATAATTCACCCCTCCACTTT
>TRBD2|TRBV5-1|TRBJ2-3|few
CASSSPLAGGYTDTQYF
TGCGCCAGCAGCTCGCCCCTGGCGGGGGGGTACACAGATACGCAGTATTTT
>.|TRBV4-1|TRBJ2-7|.
CASSRGDTYEQYF
TGCGCCAGCAGCCGTGGGGACACCTACGAGCAGTACTTC
>.|TRBV7-2|TRBJ1-2|few
CASTRLLNYGYTF
TGTGCCAGCACCCGACTCCTTAACTATGGCTACACCTTC
>.|TRBV15|TRBJ2-2|once
CATSRPNRDRRYTGELFF
TGTGCCACCAGCAGACCCAATCGGGACCGCCGGTACACCGGGGAGCTGTTTTTT
>.|TRBV19|TRBJ2-7|.
CASSKQAYSYEQYF
TGTGCCAGTAGTAAACAGGCGTACTCCTACGAGCAGTACTTC
>.|TRBV11-2|TRBJ1-2|.
CASSLVPGELIYGYTF
TGTGCCAGCAGCTTAGTGCCCGGGGAACTTATCTATGGCTACACCTTC
>.|TRBV27|TRBJ2-1|few
CASSPTSAYNEQFF
TGTGCCAGCAGTCCCACCTCGGCCTACAATGAGCAGTTCTTC
>.|TRBV12-3/TRBV12-4|TRBJ1-5|.
CASSLHRSNQPQHF
TGTGCCAGCAGTTTGCACAGAAGCAATCAGCCCCAGCATTTT
>.|TRBV20-1|TRBJ2-5|.
CSARLPKGDEQYF
TGCAGTGCTAGGCTCCCGAAAGGGGATGAGCAGTACTTC
>.|TRBV29-1|TRBJ1-1|.
CSVEDRGWTEAFF
TGCAGCGTTGAAGATAGGGGGTGGACTGAAGCTTTCTTT
>.|TRBV2|TRBJ2-3|.
CATQVEIGTDTQYF
TGTGCCACCCAGGTGGAGATCGGGACAGATACGCAGTATTTT
>.|TRBV25-1|TRBJ2-1|.
CASSALSGPLADEQFF
TGTGCCAGCAGTGCCTTGTCGGGACCCTTGGCCGATGAGCAGTTCTTC
>.|TRBV7-2|TRBJ2-3|.
CASSFPPGPAERTDTQYF
TGTGCCAGCAGCTTTCCACCGGGACCAGCGGAAAGAACAGATACGCAGTATTTT
>.|TRBV28|TRBJ2-1|.
CASSLEGGAWEQFF
TGTGCCAGCAGTTTAGAAGGGGGGGCTTGGGAGCAGTTCTTC
>.|TRBV12-3/TRBV12-4|TRBJ1-5|.
CASRKRGGNQPQHF
TGTGCCAGCAGAAAGAGGGGGGGCAATCAGCCCCAGCATTTT
>TRBD1|TRBV12-3/TRBV12-4|TRBJ1-1|once
CASSPWAGGVSEAFF
TGTGCCAGCAGCCCATGGGCAGGGGGTGTCTCTGAAGCTTTCTTT
>.|TRBV28|TRBJ2-3|.
CASSPPYREGTDTQYF
TGTGCCAGCAGTCCACCTTACAGGGAAGGCACAGATACGCAGTATTTT
>.|TRBV27|TRBJ1-5|few
CASSPTVKGNQPQHF
TGTGCCAGCAGTCCCACAGTAAAGGGGAATCAGCCCCAGCATTTT
>.|TRBV9|TRBJ2-1|few
CASSVGVGVYNEQFF
TGTGCCAGCAGCGTAGGAGTAGGGGTCTACAATGAGCAGTTCTTC
>TRBD1|TRBV29-1|TRBJ1-2|few
CSVGTRTGDYGYTF
TGCAGCGTTGGAACTCGGACAGGGGACTATGGCTACACCTTC
>TRBD1|TRBV20-1|TRBJ1-2|.
CSARQGTGYTF
TGCAGTGCGAGACAGGGGACGGGCTACACCTTC
>TRBD2|TRBV20-1|TRBJ2-7|.
CSARAGGRYEQYF
TGCAGTGCTAGAGCGGGGGGACGCTACGAGCAGTACTTC
>TRBD1|TRBV7-8|TRBJ1-5|.
CASSPFATGGGRPQHF
TGTGCCAGCAGCCCGTTCGCGACAGGGGGAGGTCGGCCCCAGCATTTT
>.|TRBV11-1|TRBJ1-1|.
CASSFQGIYTEAFF
TGTGCCAGCAGCTTCCAGGGGATATACACTGAAGCTTTCTTT
>TRBD1|TRBV2|TRBJ2-7|.
CASSGQGDRSSYEQYF
TGTGCCAGTAGTGGCCAGGGGGACAGGAGCTCCTACGAGCAGTACTTC
>TRBD1|TRBV4-1|TRBJ1-1|.
CASSQTGQGNWRGTEAFF
TGCGCCAGCAGCCAGACTGGACAGGGGAATTGGCGCGGCACTGAAGCTTTCTTT
>TRBD1|TRBV20-1|TRBJ2-7|.
CSAMGTGATYEQYF
TGCAGTGCTATGGGGACAGGGGCTACCTACGAGCAGTACTTC
>TRBD1|TRBV4-1|TRBJ2-7|.
CASSQVPGQLSYEQYF
TGCGCCAGCAGCCAAGTCCCGGGACAGCTCTCCTACGAGCAGTACTTC
>.|TRBV29-1|TRBJ1-5|.
CSVPGHPAVSHYSNQPQHF
TGCAGCGTGCCGGGACACCCAGCCGTCAGCCATTATAGCAATCAGCCCCAGCATTTT
>TRBD2|TRBV20-1|TRBJ2-7|few
CSAAPWLAANYEQYF
TGCAGTGCTGCCCCCTGGCTAGCGGCCAACTACGAGCAGTACTTC
>TRBD2|TRBV29-1|TRBJ2-1|.
CNVNGVLAGVNNEQFF
TGCAACGTTAATGGAGTACTAGCGGGGGTCAACAATGAGCAGTTCTTC
>.|TRBV6-1|TRBJ1-2|.
CASTREWGGYTF
TGTGCCAGCACACGTGAGTGGGGCGGCTACACCTTC
>.|TRBV6-1|TRBJ2-7|.
CASSPVVGAPYEQYF
TGTGCCAGCAGCCCGGTTGTGGGGGCCCCCTACGAGCAGTACTTC
>TRBD1|TRBV12-3/TRBV12-4|TRBJ1-2|.
CASSIGTGGGYTF
TGTGCCAGCAGTATCGGGACAGGGGGTGGCTACACCTTC
>.|TRBV27|TRBJ2-7|few
CASSSLRTGMEGYEQYF
TGTGCCAGCAGTTCCCTAAGGACCGGTATGGAAGGCTACGAGCAGTACTTC
>.|TRBV7-2|TRBJ1-2|.
CASSLVGARQAYGYTF
TGTGCCAGCAGCTTAGTGGGGGCCAGGCAAGCATATGGCTACACCTTC
>TRBD2|TRBV20-1|TRBJ2-3|few
CSARVGLAGGAITDTQYF
TGCAGTGCTAGAGTCGGGTTAGCGGGGGGAGCGATCACAGATACGCAGTATTTT
>.|TRBV21-1|TRBJ2-7|.
CASSKSDGSFYEQYF
TGTGCCAGCAGTAAGTCCGACGGCAGCTTCTACGAGCAGTACTTC
>.|TRBV7-9|TRBJ1-6|.
CASSLPGAYNSPLHF
TGTGCCAGCAGCCTCCCAGGAGCCTATAATTCACCCCTCCACTTT
>TRBD2|TRBV20-1|TRBJ2-7|few
CSARPGLAYEQYF
TGCAGTGCTAGACCAGGACTAGCCTACGAGCAGTACTTC
>.|TRBV27|TRBJ1-5|many
CASREGNQPQHF
TGTGCCAGCAGGGAGGGCAATCAGCCCCAGCATTTT
>TRBD2|TRBV6-1|TRBJ2-2|few
CASSGLAGAPAGELFF
TGTGCCAGCAGTGGGCTAGCGGGGGCTCCCGCCGGGGAGCTGTTTTTT
>.|TRBV12-3/TRBV12-4|TRBJ2-7|.
CASSVSDGLEQYF
TGTGCCAGCAGTGTATCAGACGGTTTAGAGCAGTACTTC
>TRBD1|TRBV6-6|TRBJ2-3|few
CASTGTADTDTQYF
TGTGCCAGCACCGGGACAGCCGACACAGATACGCAGTATTTT
>.|TRBV6-6|TRBJ2-7|.
CASSYSRQEPSYEQYF
TGTGCCAGCAGTTATTCCCGACAGGAACCCTCCTACGAGCAGTACTTC
>.|TRBV12-3/TRBV12-4|TRBJ1-1|.
CASSFGVHTEAFF
TGTGCCAGCAGTTTTGGTGTTCACACTGAAGCTTTCTTT
>TRBD1|TRBV2|TRBJ1-5|few
CASRSRDRANEHF
TGTGCCAGCAGGTCCCGGGACAGGGCCAACGAGCATTTT
>.|TRBV6-2/TRBV6-3|TRBJ1-5|.
CASSPEVSNQPQHF
TGTGCCAGCAGTCCCGAGGTTAGCAATCAGCCCCAGCATTTT
>.|TRBV30|TRBJ2-3|.
CAWSPPLRLHRTDTQYF
TGTGCCTGGAGTCCCCCCCTTAGACTTCACCGGACAGATACGCAGTATTTT
>.|TRBV24-1|TRBJ2-2|.
CATSERTGELFF
TGTGCCACCAGTGAACGGACCGGGGAGCTGTTTTTT
>TRBD1|TRBV5-6|TRBJ1-1|.
CASSPGTGEMNTEAFF
TGTGCCAGCAGCCCTGGGACAGGGGAAATGAACACTGAAGCTTTCTTT